The 20 T cell receptor beta chains reported below all come from one sample, sequenced in a study of cytomegalovirus exposure and HLA in healthy donors. PCR used 60 Vbeta primers and 13 Jbeta primers. TCRdb keeps only in-frame clones here, not all; method: immunoSEQ multiplex PCR. The sample lists roughly 180,000 clones; around 80% were seen once. Material: PBMCs. The receptor set was obtained from a woman in her sixties or seventies in good health and CMV-seropositive.

This chain links TRBV19 with TRBJ2-7; TRBD1 matches 7 bases. Germline V lookup: CDR1 LNHDA, CDR2 SQIVND (reference sequence). This CDR3 contains 15 residues. V shed 5 bases and J 0 bases; nucleotides not matched to a gene: 7. The DNA of the CDR3 is TGTGCCAGTAGTCCGTCCCAGGGGGTCTCCTACGAGCAGTACTTC. Translated: CASSPSQGVSYEQYF. Full variable domain (rest looked up from reference TRBV19 and TRBJ2-7): DGGITQSPKYLFRKEGQNVTLSCEQNLNHDAMYWYRQDPGQGLRLIYYSQIVNDFQKGDIAEGYSVSREKKESFPLTVTSAQKNPTAFYLCASSPSQGVSYEQYFGPGTRLTVT.

The chain is built from TRBV4-2 and TRBJ2-2, with D perhaps matching TRBD2 (6 bases). The V gene lost 8 bases and the J gene lost 2 bases, with 18 bases spanning the gap. The CDR3 extends over 16 amino acids. CDR1 is LGHNA and CDR2 is YNFKEQ in the germline V gene. The CDR3 loop reads CASRREQGGNTGELFF. CDR3 sequence (DNA): TGTGCCAGCCGTCGGGAGCAGGGAGGTAACACCGGGGAGCTGTTTTTT.

Concerning this clone: At one end the junction does not follow the germline gene, possibly because of a read error. The rearrangement joins TRBV9 to TRBJ2-4; D possibly corresponds to TRBD2 (5 bases). Germline CDR1 and CDR2: SGDLS and YYNGEE. The length of the CDR3 is 16 residues. The CDR3 sequence is CASSVEREWAKNSQYF. The CDR3 DNA reads as TGTGCCAGCAGCGTAGAGAGGGAATGGGCCAAAAACAGTCAGTACTTC.

The chain joins TRBV6-5 to TRBJ2-2, with D possibly matching TRBD1 (6 bases). From germline, CDR1 is MNHEY and CDR2 SVGAGI. Trimming removed 2 bases at V and 6 bases at J, with 16 bases between. The CDR3 sequence is 16 residues long. The CDR3 DNA follows: TGTGCCAGCAGTTACCAACGTGGGGGCAGGTCCGGGGAGCTGTTTTTT. Translated: CASSYQRGGRSGELFF.

The chain links TRBV19 to TRBJ2-7, with 10 bases that match TRBD2. The CDR3 totals 14 residues. Germline values: CDR1 LNHDA, CDR2 SQIVND (reference sequence). V gave up 5 bases and J gave up 3 bases; unmatched junction bases: 4. The CDR3 DNA reads TGTGCCAGTAGTCCGCGGACTAGCGGCTACGAGCAGTACTTC. It specifies CASSPRTSGYEQYF.

The rearrangement uses TRBV5-4 and TRBJ2-3, with D possibly TRBD2 on 6 matching bases. Trimming removed 4 bases at V and 3 bases at J, with 12 bases between. Germline-derived CDR1 and CDR2 are SGHNT and YYREEE (reference sequence). The CDR3 has 14 residues. The CDR3 coding sequence is TGTGCCAGCAGCGGGGTGGGACTTACAGATACGCAGTATTTT. This sequence encodes CASSGVGLTDTQYF.

The rearrangement uses TRBV9 and TRBJ2-7; D call uncertain. This CDR3 comprises 14 residues. V lost 0 bases and J lost 2, with 9 bases in between. Germline V gene lookup returns CDR1 SGDLS and CDR2 YYNGEE. CDR3 sequence: CASSVAAAPYEQYF. The CDR3 DNA reads TGTGCCAGCAGCGTAGCTGCGGCCCCCTACGAGCAGTACTTC.

This chain joins TRBV6-6 and TRBJ1-1, with 8 bases aligning to TRBD1. V lost 6 bases and J lost 1; bases outside the gene matches: 4. The germline V gene has CDR1 MNHNY and CDR2 SVGAGI (reference sequence). The CDR3 spans 14 residues. In nucleotides, the CDR3 is TGTGCCAGCAGAACCGGACAGGGGAACACTGAAGCTTTCTTT. Translated, it gives CASRTGQGNTEAFF.

The V call is TRBV7-3, the J call TRBJ2-1, with TRBD2 matching over 7 bases. The CDR3 is 15 residues long. The germline gives CDR1 SGHTA, CDR2 FQGTGA. The V and J ends lost 5 bases and 7 bases, in that order; junction bases with no gene match: 11. Here the CDR3 reads CASSPRDREVNEQFF. The CDR3, as DNA: TGTGCCAGCAGCCCAAGGGACCGGGAGGTGAATGAGCAGTTCTTC.

This clone came up once. The genes are TRBV28 and TRBJ1-1, with 7 positions matching TRBD1. This CDR3 region has 13 residues. V dropped 6 bases and J dropped 6; count of bases not matched to a gene: 7. Germline CDR1 reads MDHEN; CDR2 reads SYDVKM. The CDR3 DNA follows: TGTGCCAGCAGCGGGGGACAGCCCCCTGAAGCTTTCTTT. Its translation is CASSGGQPPEAFF.

CDR3 nucleotide sequence: TGTGCCAGCAGCTCGGGGGGCGGAGTGAATGAGCAGTTCTTC. It encodes CASSSGGGVNEQFF. V gene TRBV7-3 combines with J gene TRBJ2-1; D is perhaps TRBD2 (7 bases). Germline V lookup: CDR1 SGHTA, CDR2 FQGTGA. Trimming left V 4 bases short and J 7 bases short, with 14 bases between. The CDR3 consists of 14 residues.

Written as DNA, the CDR3 is TGTGCCAGCAGTTTATCGGGCGGGAGGAACCAAGAGACCCAGTACTTC. Protein: CASSLSGGRNQETQYF. The chain links TRBV27 to TRBJ2-5; 8 bases map to TRBD2. CDR1 and CDR2 (germline): MNHEY, SMNVEV (reference sequence). This CDR3 spans 16 amino acids. The ends lost 0 bases at V and 0 bases at J; junction bases unmatched: 3.

The J gene is TRBJ2-5, the V gene TRBV28; maybe TRBD2 (5 bases). This CDR3 region has 12 residues. Germline lookup yields CDR1 MDHEN and CDR2 SYDVKM. Trimming left V 2 bases short and J 5 bases short, with 6 bases between. CDR3 sequence (DNA): TGTGCCAGCAGTTTAGGGGAGGAGACCCAGTACTTC. It specifies CASSLGEETQYF.

This chain joins TRBV27 and TRBJ2-7; 10 bases are shared with TRBD2. J was trimmed by 6 bases and V by 7 bases; bases with no gene match: 12. CDR1 and CDR2 (germline): MNHEY, SMNVEV (reference sequence). This CDR3 contains 15 residues. The CDR3 DNA reads as TGTGCCAGCACCCACCCCCCTTCTAGCGGGGGCGAGCAGTACTTC. It specifies CASTHPPSSGGEQYF.

This clone appeared once. The rearrangement joins TRBV27 to TRBJ2-1, with D perhaps matching TRBD1 (5 bases). CDR1 and CDR2 from the germline V gene are MNHEY and SMNVEV (reference sequence). This CDR3 has 12 residues. V dropped 5 bases and J dropped 7 bases, with 9 bases sitting between them. DNA of the CDR3: TGTGCCAGCAGTCCTTCAGGGAATGAGCAGTTCTTC. It specifies CASSPSGNEQFF.

The rearrangement uses TRBV5-1 and TRBJ2-7; no definite D call. V was shortened by 0 bases and J by 1 base, with 5 bases between the two germline ends. The CDR3 runs 13 residues. Germline values: CDR1 SGHRS, CDR2 YFSETQ. The CDR3 reads CASSLDNSYEQYF. Written as DNA, the CDR3 is TGCGCCAGCAGCTTGGACAATTCCTACGAGCAGTACTTC.

V and J are TRBV6-1 and TRBJ2-7; 11 positions agree with TRBD1. CDR1 MNHNS and CDR2 SASEGT come from the germline V gene. The CDR3 loop spans 18 amino acids. J gave up 2 bases and V 3 bases, and 12 bases lay outside the gene matches. CDR3 coding DNA: TGTGCCAGCAGTGAGATGGACAGGGGGCGATCTAAACCCTACGAGCAGTACTTC. Translation: CASSEMDRGRSKPYEQYF.

The V call is TRBV28, the J call TRBJ1-2, with a possible D match to TRBD1 (6 bases). This CDR3 has 12 residues. The V gene lost 3 bases and the J gene lost 7 bases, with 9 bases spanning the gap. The V gene's germline CDR1 is MDHEN and CDR2 SYDVKM. This CDR3 is CASSFRGAGYTF. The CDR3, as DNA: TGTGCCAGCAGTTTCAGGGGAGCTGGCTACACCTTC.

This rearrangement joins TRBV5-4 to TRBJ1-2; possible D gene TRBD1, 6 bases. This CDR3 is built from 15 residues. The V gene lost 6 bases and the J gene lost 2 bases, with 17 bases spanning the gap. Germline loops: CDR1 SGHNT, CDR2 YYREEE (reference sequence). The CDR3 DNA reads TGTGCCAGCACCCCCGCCGGGACACGGAACTATGGCTACACCTTC. Translating gives CASTPAGTRNYGYTF.

The rearrangement uses TRBV7-6 and TRBJ2-1; 7 positions match TRBD2. Germline V gene lookup returns CDR1 SGHVS and CDR2 FNYEAQ. J was trimmed by 4 bases and V by 2 bases; bases with no gene match: 2. The CDR3 length is 14 residues. The CDR3 region has the DNA TGTGCCAGCAGCTTACTAGCGGTGTACAATGAGCAGTTCTTC. Encoded protein: CASSLLAVYNEQFF.